A single sample gave rise to the 27 T cell receptor beta chains below, sequenced in a study of cytomegalovirus exposure and HLA in healthy donors. 13 Jbeta primers and 60 Vbeta primers were used for the PCR. Only in-frame clones appear in the TCRdb table, and some are missing; sequencing was by immunoSEQ multiplex PCR. The sample includes about 130,000 clones, around 73% of them seen just once. Sequencing input: PBMCs. All receptors come from a man between 25 and 39 years old in good health and CMV-seropositive.

J is TRBJ2-1 and V is TRBV27, with D perhaps TRBD2 (5 bases). Trimming left V 5 bases short and J 0 bases short, with 14 bases between. There are 16 residues in the CDR3. The germline V gene has CDR1 MNHEY and CDR2 SMNVEV (reference sequence). CDR3 bases: TGTGCCAGCAGTCTCTGGAGGAGAAGCTCCTACAATGAGCAGTTCTTC. Protein product: CASSLWRRSSYNEQFF.

The V call is TRBV7-2, the J call TRBJ1-2; possibly TRBD1 for D (5 bases). CDR3 length equals 13 residues. Trimming shortened V by 5 bases and J by 1 base, and 8 bases separated the two germline ends. Germline V gene sequence: CDR1 SGHTA, CDR2 FQGNSA. This CDR3 is CASSPDINYGYTF. In nucleotides, the CDR3 is TGTGCCAGCAGCCCGGACATTAACTATGGCTACACCTTC.

This chain joins TRBV5-1 and TRBJ2-5; 14 bases match TRBD2. Germline CDR1 reads SGHRS; CDR2 reads YFSETQ. The CDR3 runs 16 residues. The V gene end was trimmed by 4 bases and the J gene end by 5 bases; junction bases not matched to a gene: 7. The CDR3 is CASSGGTSGRLETQYF. DNA of the CDR3: TGCGCCAGCAGCGGCGGGACTAGCGGGAGATTGGAGACCCAGTACTTC.

This rearrangement joins TRBV29-1 to TRBJ2-1; maybe TRBD1 (6 bases). This CDR3 comprises 12 residues. The germline CDR1 and CDR2 sequences are SQVTM and ANQGSEA. The V end was cut by 7 bases, the J end by 8 bases, with 15 bases between. The CDR3 bases are TGCAGCGCCGAACAGGGCGGAGATGAGCAGTTCTTC. This encodes CSAEQGGDEQFF.

The chain is built from TRBV13 and TRBJ2-2; weak D call: TRBD1 (6 bases). Germline V gene sequence: CDR1 PRHDT, CDR2 FYEKMQ (reference sequence). V gave up 1 base and J gave up 6 bases, with 15 bases separating them. CDR3 length equals 16 residues. CDR3 sequence reads: CASSLDTGRVSGELFF. The CDR3 DNA reads as TGTGCCAGCAGCTTAGATACAGGGCGGGTATCCGGGGAGCTGTTTTTT.

V usage is TRBV19 and J usage is TRBJ1-6, with 7 bases that match TRBD1. V was pared by 7 bases and J by 10 bases, with 10 bases of the junction left unmatched. This CDR3 has 14 residues. Germline assignment: CDR1 LNHDA and CDR2 SQIVND (reference sequence). The chain's CDR3 is CASTKQGSGSPLHF. CDR3 nucleotide sequence: TGTGCCAGTACCAAACAGGGGTCGGGCTCACCCCTCCACTTT.

The chain has TRBV28 and TRBJ2-5, with D possibly matching TRBD2 (5 bases). V lost 3 bases, J lost 5 bases, and 13 bases lay in between. Germline V CDR1 and CDR2: MDHEN, SYDVKM. This CDR3 spans 14 amino acids. The CDR3 nucleotides read TGTGCCAGCAGTTTCCTCGGGGTAGGGGAGACCCAGTACTTC. It specifies CASSFLGVGETQYF.

This clone was detected a few times. V is TRBV4-3 and J is TRBJ1-2; a weak D match, TRBD1 (6 bases). Between the trimmed V and J ends, which lost 0 bases and 4 bases, there was a span of 18 bases. Germline CDR1 LGHNA, CDR2 YSLEER. The CDR3 totals 17 residues. CDR3 loop: CASSQESQGIDGYGYTF. In DNA form, the CDR3 reads TGCGCCAGCAGCCAAGAGTCCCAGGGGATAGATGGCTATGGCTACACCTTC.

This clone was found a few times. The gene calls are TRBV11-2 and TRBJ2-3; 11 bases align to TRBD2. The V segment lost 3 bases and the J segment 3 bases; nucleotides outside the gene matches: 2. The CDR3 loop spans 15 amino acids. Germline V lookup: CDR1 SGHAT, CDR2 FQNNGV. This CDR3 is CASSLSSGRTDTQYF. DNA for the CDR3: TGTGCCAGCAGCTTGTCTAGCGGGAGGACAGATACGCAGTATTTT.

This clone qualifies as medium-sized (0.01 to 0.1%). The chain carries TRBV2 and TRBJ1-2; no clear D. The length of the CDR3 is 14 residues. Germline V gene lookup returns CDR1 SNHLY and CDR2 FYNNEI. The V end was cut by 7 bases, the J end by 5 bases, with 17 bases between. The CDR3 sequence is CASTQNEGQYGYTF. In DNA form, the CDR3 reads TGTGCCAGCACCCAGAACGAGGGTCAATATGGCTACACCTTC.

The J gene is TRBJ2-1, the V gene TRBV6-1, with 9 bases matching TRBD2. V shed 0 bases, J shed 8 bases, and the junction held 11 bases outside the gene matches. Germline V gene data show CDR1 as MNHNS and CDR2 as SASEGT. This CDR3 is 17 amino acids long. This CDR3 is CASSEALLGGRADEQFF. The CDR3 DNA follows: TGTGCCAGCAGTGAAGCGCTTCTCGGCGGGAGGGCCGATGAGCAGTTCTTC.

The rearrangement uses TRBV2 and TRBJ2-7; no firm D call. Germline V CDR1 and CDR2: SNHLY, FYNNEI. V lost 7 bases, J lost 7 bases, and 14 bases lay in between. The CDR3 loop spans 12 amino acids. The CDR3 reads CASTVRIGEQYF. Here the CDR3 DNA reads TGTGCCAGCACGGTGAGGATTGGGGAGCAGTACTTC.

This clone was counted a single time. One end of the junction varies from germline; a read error may be responsible. This sequence joins TRBV7-2 and TRBJ2-3; 13 bases match TRBD2. Germline CDR1 reads SGHTA; CDR2 reads FQGNSA. CDR3 length equals 17 residues. CDR3 bases: TGTGCCAGCAGCCGATGGACTAGCGGGAGACTCACAGATACACAGTATTTT. Translated: CASSRWTSGRLTDTQYF. Looking up the rest from reference TRBV7-2 and TRBJ2-3 gives the full variable domain: GAGVSQSPSNKVTEKGKDVELRCDPISGHTALYWYRQSLGQGLEFLIYFQGNSAPDKSGLPSDRFSAERTGGSVSTLTIQRTQQEDSAVYLCASSRWTSGRLTDTQYFGPGTRLTVL.

This clone was seen more than once but under ten times. This chain joins TRBV5-1 and TRBJ1-2; D might be TRBD1 (6 bases). In germline, CDR1 is SGHRS, CDR2 YFSETQ. V lost 2 bases to trimming and J lost 6 bases, with 20 bases between them. The CDR3 totals 16 residues. The CDR3 coding sequence is TGCGCCAGCAGCTTAAGGGGGGGAGAGAGCTTTAATGGCTACACCTTC. It is translated as CASSLRGGESFNGYTF.

This chain uses TRBV12-5 with TRBJ2-7; 10 bases fit TRBD2. V trimming: 2 bases; J trimming: 2 bases; junction bases outside the gene matches: 12. In germline, CDR1 is LGHNT, CDR2 FRNRAP. CDR3 length: 18 residues. The CDR3 loop reads CASGLRTHRTSGTYEQYF. The CDR3 DNA reads as TGTGCTAGTGGTTTGCGAACTCATCGGACTAGCGGCACCTACGAGCAGTACTTC.

The chain couples TRBV18 to TRBJ2-3; no clear D gene. The CDR3 totals 11 residues. The germline gives CDR1 KGHSH, CDR2 LQKENI. Trimming took 3 bases from V and 6 from J, leaving 4 bases between them. CDR3 in amino acids: CASSPADTQYF. The CDR3 DNA is TGTGCCAGCTCACCGGCTGATACGCAGTATTTT.

The chain is built from TRBV28 and TRBJ1-4; TRBD1 is a possible D gene (5 bases). V lost 0 bases, J lost 5 bases, and 10 bases lay in between. Germline CDR1 MDHEN, CDR2 SYDVKM. The CDR3 covers 15 residues. The CDR3 protein is CASSLWSGPNEKLFF. The CDR3, as DNA: TGTGCCAGCAGTTTATGGTCAGGGCCCAATGAAAAACTGTTTTTT.

The table lists this clone with a few counts. V and J are TRBV4-3 and TRBJ1-2; 8 positions agree with TRBD1. The CDR3 loop spans 16 amino acids. CDR1 is LGHNA, CDR2 YSLEER, per germline. V dropped 0 bases and J dropped 5; count of bases not matched to a gene: 8. The CDR3 loop is CASSQDSQGAVYGYTF. The CDR3 nucleotides are TGCGCCAGCAGCCAAGATAGCCAGGGGGCTGTGTATGGCTACACCTTC.

The chain carries TRBV18 and TRBJ2-2; 7 positions match TRBD2. The CDR3 is 14 amino acids. J was trimmed by 8 bases and V by 8 bases; bases with no gene match: 11. Per germline, CDR1 KGHSH and CDR2 LQKENI. CDR3 sequence reads: CASRPGGATGELFF. The CDR3 coding sequence is TGTGCCAGCCGTCCGGGAGGAGCAACAGGGGAGCTGTTTTTT.

This clone was seen a handful of times. The chain couples TRBV4-1 to TRBJ1-5; the D gene is possibly TRBD1 (5 bases). CDR1 is MGHRA, CDR2 YSYEKL, per germline. V lost 0 bases, J lost 6 bases, and 9 bases lay in between. The CDR3 consists of 14 residues. As DNA, the CDR3 is TGCGCCAGCAGCCAAGATATTACAGGTCAGCCCCAGCATTTT. This encodes CASSQDITGQPQHF.

V usage is TRBV2 and J usage is TRBJ2-1, with 7 bases that match TRBD2. The CDR3 is made up of 15 amino acids. Germline CDR1 is SNHLY and CDR2 is FYNNEI. V was pared by 7 bases and J by 5 bases, with 11 bases of the junction left unmatched. In nucleotides, the CDR3 is TGTGCCAGCACCAAGGCGGCTAGCGGTAACAATGAGCAGTTCTTC. As protein: CASTKAASGNNEQFF.

This chain uses TRBV29-1 with TRBJ2-7, with 7 bases aligning to TRBD1. The trim removed 7 bases at V and 2 bases at J, leaving 5 bases unmatched. Germline V CDR1 and CDR2: SQVTM, ANQGSEA. The CDR3 consists of 12 residues. The CDR3 DNA reads TGCAGCGCCAGGACAGGTACCTACGAGCAGTACTTC. It encodes CSARTGTYEQYF.

This clone appeared a single time. The chain links TRBV29-1 to TRBJ2-1; D is unresolved. The CDR3 sequence is 15 residues long. V was pared by 4 bases and J by 2 bases, with 15 bases between. Germline V gives CDR1 SQVTM, CDR2 ANQGSEA. CDR3 sequence: CSVVGSRFPYNEQFF. The CDR3, as DNA: TGCAGCGTTGTTGGCTCTCGATTCCCCTACAATGAGCAGTTCTTC.

The chain has TRBV10-1 and TRBJ2-7, with D maybe TRBD1 (5 bases). The length of the CDR3 is 14 residues. Germline CDR1 is WNHNN and CDR2 is SYGVQD (reference sequence). Trimming took 1 base from V and 7 from J, leaving 14 bases between them. The CDR3 reads CASSEFRVGGEQYF. CDR3 in DNA: TGCGCCAGCAGTGAGTTCAGGGTTGGTGGGGAGCAGTACTTC.

This chain joins TRBV11-2 and TRBJ2-7; 8 bases agree with TRBD2. The CDR3 consists of 15 residues. Germline V gene data show CDR1 as SGHAT and CDR2 as FQNNGV. V gave up 3 bases and J gave up 4 bases; unmatched junction bases: 8. As DNA, the CDR3 is TGTGCCAGCAGCTTTTCCAGCGGGAGTAGGTACGAGCAGTACTTC. The encoded protein is CASSFSSGSRYEQYF. The full variable domain, its missing parts supplied by reference TRBV11-2 and TRBJ2-7, is EAGVAQSPRYKIIEKRQSVAFWCNPISGHATLYWYQQILGQGPKLLIQFQNNGVVDDSQLPKDRFSAERLKGVDSTLKIQPAKLEDSAVYLCASSFSSGSRYEQYFGPGTRLTVT.

The chain employs TRBV27 and TRBJ2-1; 9 bases agree with TRBD2. The germline CDR1 and CDR2 sequences are MNHEY and SMNVEV (reference sequence). With V trimmed by 3 bases and J by 4 bases, 7 bases remained unmatched. The CDR3 consists of 16 residues. CDR3 sequence (DNA): TGTGCCAGCAGTTTGTTGCCTAGCGGGATATACAATGAGCAGTTCTTC. This gives the protein CASSLLPSGIYNEQFF.

The chain employs TRBV27 and TRBJ2-7; D unresolved. Trimming pared 3 bases from V and 3 bases from J, leaving 12 bases between. Germline V gene data show CDR1 as MNHEY and CDR2 as SMNVEV (reference sequence). The CDR3 runs 14 residues. As DNA, the CDR3 is TGTGCCAGCAGTTTCTTGCAAAATAGCTACGAGCAGTACTTC. Its translation is CASSFLQNSYEQYF.